The 29 T cell receptor beta chains reported below all come from one sample, sequenced in a study of cytomegalovirus exposure and HLA in healthy donors. The assay was immunoSEQ multiplex PCR, and TCRdb's table has in-frame clones only and misses some. The sample includes about 82,000 clones, 90% to 95% seen only once; the top ten take approximately 0.67%. The sequenced material came from PBMCs. The receptor set was obtained from a man aged 18 to 29 in good health and CMV-seronegative.

This clone was detected once. The rearrangement joins TRBV11-3 to TRBJ1-2, with TRBD1 matching over 11 bases. The CDR3 loop spans 14 amino acids. The V segment lost 5 bases and the J segment 7 bases; nucleotides outside the gene matches: 6. Germline V gene sequence: CDR1 SGHNT, CDR2 YENEEA. Here the CDR3 DNA reads TGTGCCAGCAGCATCGGACAGGGGGCGGGTGGCTACACCTTC. This sequence encodes CASSIGQGAGGYTF. The full variable domain, with the rest looked up from reference TRBV11-3 and TRBJ1-2, is EAGVVQSPRYKIIEKKQPVAFWCNPISGHNTLYWYLQNLGQGPELLIRYENEEAVDDSQLPKDRFSAERLKGVDSTLKIQPAELGDSAVYLCASSIGQGAGGYTFGSGTRLTVV.

This rearrangement joins TRBV6-4 to TRBJ2-7; 8 positions agree with TRBD1. Germline lookup yields CDR1 MRHNA and CDR2 SNTAGT. J gave up 2 bases and V 5 bases, and 11 bases lay outside the gene matches. The CDR3 is made up of 16 amino acids. CDR3 sequence reads: CASSITGGPSPYEQYF. The CDR3 nucleotides are TGTGCCAGCAGTATAACAGGGGGTCCCTCACCCTACGAGCAGTACTTC.

The count of this clone is one. The chain combines TRBV5-4 with TRBJ1-2; no clear D gene. Germline CDR1 is SGHNT and CDR2 is YYREEE (reference sequence). With 1 base removed from V and 0 bases from J, the gap between germline ends came to 7 bases. CDR3 length: 14 amino acids. The CDR3 spells CASSLLGANYGYTF. Here the CDR3 DNA reads TGTGCCAGCAGCTTGCTCGGGGCTAACTATGGCTACACCTTC. The complete variable domain, with remaining parts taken from reference TRBV5-4 and TRBJ1-2, reads ETGVTQSPTHLIKTRGQQVTLRCSSQSGHNTVSWYQQALGQGPQFIFQYYREEENGRGNFPPRFSGLQFPNYSSELNVNALELDDSALYLCASSLLGANYGYTFGSGTRLTVV.

V gene TRBV13 combines with J gene TRBJ2-3; D not resolved. The germline gives CDR1 PRHDT, CDR2 FYEKMQ (reference sequence). CDR3 size: 16 residues. Trimming took 0 bases from V and 4 from J, leaving 14 bases between them. CDR3 region: CASSLGGTLGPDTQYF. The CDR3 region has the DNA TGTGCCAGCAGCTTAGGTGGCACCCTAGGTCCAGATACGCAGTATTTT.

The rearrangement joins TRBV30 to TRBJ1-1; 8 bases are a match to TRBD1. The V and J ends lost 8 bases and 0 bases, in that order; junction bases with no gene match: 5. The CDR3 extends over 13 amino acids. The germline V gene has CDR1 GTSNPN and CDR2 SVGIG (reference sequence). The CDR3: CAGQGTVNTEAFF. The CDR3 DNA reads TGTGCCGGACAGGGCACGGTGAACACTGAAGCTTTCTTT.

The chain uses TRBV7-6 and TRBJ2-7; 12 bases align to TRBD1. The CDR3 covers 16 residues. Germline CDR1 and CDR2: SGHVS and FNYEAQ. J lost 5 bases, V lost 5 bases, and 10 bases had no gene match. The CDR3 sequence is CASSAGPGQGANEQYF. The DNA for the CDR3 is TGTGCCAGCAGCGCAGGACCGGGACAGGGGGCGAACGAGCAGTACTTC.

This rearrangement joins TRBV7-2 to TRBJ1-2; 10 bases match TRBD1. V lost 5 bases, J lost 4 bases, and 7 bases stayed unmatched. CDR3 length: 15 amino acids. Germline CDR1 reads SGHTA; CDR2 reads FQGNSA. The CDR3 sequence is CASSEAGTGAYGYTF. The CDR3 nucleotides are TGTGCCAGCAGCGAAGCCGGGACAGGGGCCTATGGCTACACCTTC.

The rearrangement links TRBV7-2 to TRBJ2-7, with TRBD2 matching over 13 bases. This CDR3 comprises 16 residues. V shed 5 bases, J shed 1 base, and the junction held 5 bases outside the gene matches. CDR1 is SGHTA, CDR2 FQGNSA, per germline. In nucleotides, the CDR3 is TGTGCCAGCAGCCCGCGGACTAGCGGGGGATCCTACGAGCAGTACTTC. This codes for CASSPRTSGGSYEQYF.

The genes are TRBV5-6 and TRBJ2-5; D may be TRBD1 (5 bases). This CDR3 region has 14 residues. Germline V CDR1 and CDR2: SGHDT, YYEEEE. V dropped 2 bases and J dropped 5 bases, with 13 bases sitting between them. The CDR3 loop is CASSFGPGSETQYF. The CDR3 nucleotides are TGTGCCAGCAGCTTCGGTCCAGGGTCGGAGACCCAGTACTTC.

The chain joins TRBV7-8 to TRBJ2-3, with TRBD2 as a possible D gene (6 bases). The CDR3 is made up of 14 amino acids. The ends were cut back, 5 bases at V and 0 bases at J, with 9 bases in the middle. Germline V CDR1 and CDR2: SGHVS, FQNEAQ. This CDR3 reads CASSAGTSTDTQYF. The CDR3 DNA sequence: TGTGCCAGCAGCGCCGGGACTAGCACAGATACGCAGTATTTT.

J is TRBJ1-1 and V is TRBV7-9; 8 bases match TRBD1. The ends lost 5 bases at V and 1 base at J; junction bases unmatched: 12. Germline CDR1 SEHNR, CDR2 FQNEAQ (reference sequence). The CDR3 is made up of 17 amino acids. CDR3 DNA sequence: TGTGCCAGCAGCACCCCTTGGACAGGGATGGGGAACACTGAAGCTTTCTTT. This sequence encodes CASSTPWTGMGNTEAFF.

The chain employs TRBV7-2 and TRBJ2-3; no firm D call. V lost 0 bases to trimming and J lost 5 bases, with 12 bases between them. The CDR3 has 15 amino acids. Germline lookup yields CDR1 SGHTA and CDR2 FQGNSA. The CDR3 nucleotides are TGTGCCAGCAGCTTAGCGGCGACCGGCGGAGATACGCAGTATTTT. The encoded protein is CASSLAATGGDTQYF.

In this sample, this clone turned up once. This chain joins TRBV18 and TRBJ1-2; 7 bases fit TRBD1. The CDR3 is made up of 18 amino acids. The germline V gene has CDR1 KGHSH and CDR2 LQKENI. The V segment lost 6 bases and the J segment 0 bases; nucleotides outside the gene matches: 16. The CDR3 DNA follows: TGTGCCAGCTCTCGCAACCGGGACAGCGATGCATCTAACTATGGCTACACCTTC. This codes for CASSRNRDSDASNYGYTF.

This rearrangement joins TRBV5-4 to TRBJ2-7; TRBD2 matches 8 bases. The J segment lost 2 bases and the V segment lost 0 bases, leaving 7 bases of the junction unmatched. This CDR3 spans 16 amino acids. Germline CDR1 is SGHNT and CDR2 is YYREEE (reference sequence). The CDR3 region is CASSLGAGGTTYEQYF. CDR3 nucleotide sequence: TGTGCCAGCAGCTTGGGTGCGGGGGGAACGACCTACGAGCAGTACTTC.

This chain joins TRBV5-1 and TRBJ2-7; 7 positions agree with TRBD1. V lost 0 bases, J lost 7 bases, and 7 bases stayed unmatched. Germline CDR1 and CDR2: SGHRS and YFSETQ. This CDR3 region has 14 residues. For the CDR3, the DNA is TGCGCCAGCAGCTTGGTAACAGGGGAACGGGAGCAGTACTTC. Translation gives CASSLVTGEREQYF.

A few counts support this clone. This chain connects TRBV6-1 to TRBJ2-1; TRBD1 might be the D (5 bases). The CDR3 runs to 15 residues. CDR1 and CDR2 from the germline V gene are MNHNS and SASEGT. V lost 1 base, J lost 2 bases, and 9 bases lay in between. The CDR3 nucleotides read TGTGCCAGCAGTGAAGAGGTAGGGGCCTACAATGAGCAGTTCTTC. This encodes CASSEEVGAYNEQFF.

The rearrangement uses TRBV19 and TRBJ2-1; 7 bases map to TRBD2. The CDR3 loop spans 18 amino acids. Germline V gene sequence: CDR1 LNHDA, CDR2 SQIVND (reference sequence). Trimming took 4 bases from V and 7 from J; bases not matched to a gene: 19. In DNA, the CDR3 is TGTGCCAGTAGTACCTCATTCCAACGGGAGGTTCTAAGAAATGAGCAGTTCTTC. Residues: CASSTSFQREVLRNEQFF.

This chain links TRBV27 with TRBJ1-5, with TRBD1 as a possible D gene (5 bases). Germline CDR1 reads MNHEY; CDR2 reads SMNVEV (reference sequence). This CDR3 spans 15 amino acids. The V gene lost 2 bases and the J gene lost 0 bases, with 8 bases spanning the gap. The CDR3 DNA reads as TGTGCCAGCAGTTTAACAGGATCTAGCAATCAGCCCCAGCATTTT. Protein: CASSLTGSSNQPQHF.

The CDR3 here is CASIGTGISTDTQYF. For the CDR3, the DNA is TGTGCCAGCATCGGGACAGGGATTAGCACAGATACGCAGTATTTT. The chain carries TRBV7-9 and TRBJ2-3; the match to TRBD1 covers 9 bases. Germline V CDR1 and CDR2: SEHNR, FQNEAQ (reference sequence). The V gene end was trimmed by 7 bases and the J gene end by 0 bases; junction bases not matched to a gene: 5. CDR3 size: 15 residues.

The chain recombines TRBV5-4 with TRBJ2-1, with TRBD1 matching 10 bases. In germline, CDR1 is SGHNT, CDR2 YYREEE (reference sequence). Trimming cost V 5 bases and J 2 bases; bases outside gene matches: 7. The CDR3 consists of 16 residues. CDR3 protein: CASSQTGTGAYNEQFF. The CDR3 nucleotides read TGTGCCAGCAGTCAAACCGGGACAGGGGCCTACAATGAGCAGTTCTTC.

The chain employs TRBV15 and TRBJ2-7, with unresolved D. V dropped 0 bases and J dropped 3 bases, with 12 bases sitting between them. The CDR3 covers 15 residues. Germline V gives CDR1 LNHNV, CDR2 YYDKDF (reference sequence). CDR3 sequence (DNA): TGTGCCACCAGCAGAGATCCCCAACTTGGCTACGAGCAGTACTTC. Amino acid sequence: CATSRDPQLGYEQYF.

This rearrangement joins TRBV15 to TRBJ2-1; D is uncertain. V dropped 0 bases and J dropped 7 bases, with 10 bases sitting between them. CDR1 LNHNV and CDR2 YYDKDF come from the germline V gene (reference sequence). This CDR3 has 14 amino acids. The CDR3 sequence is CATSRDSETNEQFF. CDR3 bases: TGTGCCACCAGCAGAGACAGCGAAACAAATGAGCAGTTCTTC. Drawing the rest from reference TRBV15 and TRBJ2-1, the complete variable domain is DAMVIQNPRYQVTQFGKPVTLSCSQTLNHNVMYWYQQKSSQAPKLLFHYYDKDFNNEADTPDNFQSRRPNTSFCFLDIRSPGLGDTAMYLCATSRDSETNEQFFGPGTRLTVL.

The genes are TRBV18 and TRBJ2-3, with 8 bases matching TRBD1. There are 16 residues in the CDR3. Looked up from germline, CDR1 is KGHSH and CDR2 is LQKENI. After removal of 1 base from V and 3 bases from J, the junction contained 6 bases not matched to a gene. CDR3 region: CASSPRLQGVTDTQYF. Here the CDR3 DNA reads TGTGCCAGCTCACCACGTTTACAGGGGGTAACAGATACGCAGTATTTT.

This clone was counted a single time. The chain recombines TRBV27 with TRBJ2-1, with 7 bases identical to TRBD2. CDR1 is MNHEY and CDR2 is SMNVEV in the germline V gene (reference sequence). This CDR3 spans 16 amino acids. With V trimmed by 1 base and J by 8 bases, 11 bases remained unmatched. The CDR3 nucleotides are TGTGCCAGCAGTTTATATGTGGGGGAGGGTATCGATGAGCAGTTCTTC. This encodes CASSLYVGEGIDEQFF.

The chain has TRBV18 and TRBJ2-1; D gene unclear. Germline CDR1 and CDR2: KGHSH and LQKENI. Between the trimmed V and J ends, which lost 3 bases and 0 bases, there was a span of 6 bases. The CDR3 loop spans 14 amino acids. In DNA form, the CDR3 reads TGTGCCAGCTCACCGCTGAGCTCCTACAATGAGCAGTTCTTC. This encodes CASSPLSSYNEQFF.

The J gene is TRBJ2-5, the V gene TRBV19, with 12 bases identical to TRBD2. The CDR3 is 18 residues long. Unmatched junction bases numbered 11, after V lost 6 bases and J lost 0 bases. Germline values: CDR1 LNHDA, CDR2 SQIVND (reference sequence). CDR3 DNA: TGTGCCAGTAGCCGAAACCAAGGACTAGCGGGACACCAAGAGACCCAGTACTTC. It codes for CASSRNQGLAGHQETQYF.

This chain uses TRBV5-4 with TRBJ2-1; TRBD1 might be the D (6 bases). Germline V gene lookup returns CDR1 SGHNT and CDR2 YYREEE (reference sequence). The CDR3 length is 15 residues. Trimming pared 4 bases from V and 2 bases from J, leaving 13 bases between. CDR3 residues: CASSRQALTYNEQFF. CDR3 bases: TGTGCCAGCAGCCGACAGGCCCTAACCTACAATGAGCAGTTCTTC.

This rearrangement joins TRBV7-8 to TRBJ1-1; D perhaps matches TRBD1 (5 bases). This CDR3 has 16 amino acids. Germline CDR1 SGHVS, CDR2 FQNEAQ. With 5 bases removed from V and 5 bases from J, the gap between germline ends came to 21 bases. The CDR3: CASSPRPRGSGTEAFF. The DNA for the CDR3 is TGTGCCAGCAGCCCGCGCCCCCGGGGGTCGGGGACTGAAGCTTTCTTT.

The chain uses TRBV11-3 and TRBJ2-7; 7 positions match TRBD1. The trim removed 4 bases at V and 2 bases at J, leaving 14 bases unmatched. The CDR3 covers 17 residues. Germline lookup yields CDR1 SGHNT and CDR2 YENEEA. CDR3 DNA sequence: TGTGCCAGCAGCTCCATCGCCCTCCAGGGGGAGACCTACGAGCAGTACTTC. It is translated as CASSSIALQGETYEQYF.